One sample yielded the 2 T cell receptor beta chains listed below, sequenced in a study of T cells in localized non-small cell lung cancer. TCRdb's copy holds only in-frame clones and misses some; the assay was immunoSEQ multiplex PCR. The repertoire consists of some 15,000 clones, with approximately 85% occurring once and the leading ten covering less than 5%. Material: peripheral blood, obtained before any cancer treatment. These receptors originate from a woman aged 40 to 75 with stage I lung adenocarcinoma.

V gene TRBV28 combines with J gene TRBJ2-5, with 9 bases lining up with TRBD2. Germline CDR1 and CDR2: MDHEN and SYDVKM. The CDR3 totals 16 residues. V was clipped by 2 bases and J by 5 bases; unmatched bases: 9. CDR3 sequence: CASSLRASGVGETQYF. CDR3 nucleotides: TGTGCCAGCAGTTTACGCGCTAGCGGGGTTGGGGAGACCCAGTACTTC.

This chain links TRBV11-2 with TRBJ2-5, with D perhaps TRBD2 (6 bases). V shed 0 bases and J shed 3 bases, with 17 bases lying between them. The CDR3 extends over 17 amino acids. Looked up from germline, CDR1 is SGHAT and CDR2 is FQNNGV. The CDR3 spells CASSLDLPRENKETQYF. CDR3 coding DNA: TGTGCCAGCAGCTTAGATCTGCCCCGGGAGAACAAAGAGACCCAGTACTTC.